This T cell receptor beta chain came from a study of identical twins. Notes on the study in general: Shared out-of-frame alpha sequences (those common to twins) showed excess low generation probability. Out-of-frame beta sequences exhibited a weaker degree of excess twin sharing.

Template switching added a universal primer site, and cDNA bore unique molecular identifiers. Via MiXCR, TCRdb re-called the 5' RACE reads, giving one row per CDR3 protein. Of some 190,000 distinct CDR3 sequences listed, 15% to 20% are singletons. V gave up 5 bases and J gave up 1 base, with 13 bases separating them. The CDR3 is made up of 15 amino acids. Per germline, CDR1 SNHLY and CDR2 FYNNEI. The table lists this clonotype with a few counts. Its specificity is unknown. These data are also associated with another study on T cells expressing NK-cell markers. That paper notes: Seven sequenced donors out of eight were HCMV-seropositive, one seronegative.

This chain joins TRBV2 and TRBJ2-3; possibly TRBD1 or TRBD2 for D (6 bases each). This receptor was identified in a woman aged 18-29 years in good health. The sample taken for sequencing was CD8+ T cells sorted from blood. CDR3 sequence reads: CASSQGGPGTDTQYF. In DNA form, the CDR3 reads TGTGCCAGCAGTCAAGGGGGGCCGGGCACAGATACGCAGTATTTT.